Presented here are 23 T cell receptor beta chains from one specimen sequenced in a study of T cells in Graves' hyperthyroidism and ophthalmopathy. Amplification targeted TCR beta CDR3 regions from RNA transcripts. The HTBI primer set served for first-round RT-PCR of the TCR CDR3. MiXCR, run by TCRdb on the multiplex PCR reads, gives a single entry per CDR3 protein. The table shows approximately 570,000 distinct CDR3 sequences, with 15% to 20% occurring only once. Sequencing was performed on blood. The origin of the receptors is a man in his forties with Graves' ophthalmopathy.

This clonotype was seen at least ten times. This chain joins TRBV2 and TRBJ1-1; no clear D. Deletions cut 6 bases from V and 4 bases from J, with 9 bases between. CDR1 SNHLY and CDR2 FYNNEI come from the germline V gene. The CDR3 covers 12 residues. In nucleotides, the CDR3 is TGTGCCAGCAGGGGGATTGGCACTGAAGCTTTCTTT. Residues: CASRGIGTEAFF.

This clonotype has more than one count but fewer than ten. The chain links TRBV7-9 to TRBJ2-5; possible D gene TRBD2, 6 bases. Germline-derived CDR1 and CDR2 are SEHNR and FQNEAQ (reference sequence). Deletions cut 7 bases from V and 7 bases from J, with 16 bases between. The CDR3 consists of 13 residues. The CDR3 spells CASTEGAVGTQYF. The CDR3 DNA is TGTGCCAGCACGGAGGGAGCGGTGGGGACCCAGTACTTC.

This clonotype was picked up a small number of times. Being one base from a much bigger clone, this may be a read error. CDR3 in amino acids: CASSLKSGGSREQYF. In DNA form, the CDR3 reads TGTGCCAGCAGCTTAAAGTCAGGGGGTTCGAGAGAGCAGTACTTC. J is TRBJ2-7 and V is TRBV7-3; 7 bases align to TRBD1. V gave up 1 base and J gave up 7 bases; unmatched junction bases: 10. Germline V gene data show CDR1 as SGHTA and CDR2 as FQGTGA. This CDR3 spans 15 amino acids. Supplemented by reference TRBV7-3 and TRBJ2-7, the full variable domain reads GAGVSQTPSNKVTEKGKYVELRCDPISGHTALYWYRQSLGQGPEFLIYFQGTGAADDSGLPNDRFFAVRPEGSVSTLKIQRTERGDSAVYLCASSLKSGGSREQYFGPGTRLTVT.

In its sample, this clonotype was seen many times. The gene calls are TRBV3-1 and TRBJ2-3; TRBD2 is a possible D gene (5 bases). CDR1 LGHDT and CDR2 YNNKEL come from the germline V gene (reference sequence). The CDR3 sequence is 13 residues long. V was shortened by 4 bases and J by 8 bases, with 13 bases between the two germline ends. In DNA, the CDR3 is TGTGCCAGCAGCCCGCCAGACCGGGGTACGCAGTATTTT. This sequence encodes CASSPPDRGTQYF.

This clonotype was detected only a few times. V and J are TRBV2 and TRBJ1-5; perhaps TRBD1 as D (6 bases). Trimming stripped 6 bases from V and 8 bases from J, with 14 bases between. The CDR3 loop spans 13 amino acids. Germline CDR1 is SNHLY and CDR2 is FYNNEI. The DNA of the CDR3 is TGTGCCAGCAGCGAGGGGGGATTCGAGCCCCAGCATTTT. It encodes CASSEGGFEPQHF.

The V gene is TRBV7-4, the J gene TRBJ1-4; 7 bases fit TRBD1. The CDR3 totals 22 residues. The germline V gene has CDR1 SGHVT and CDR2 SQSDAQ. V was pared by 3 bases and J by 5 bases, with 27 bases of the junction left unmatched. The CDR3 DNA follows: TGTGCCAGCAGCTTGCGCTCCAAAACAGGGGCCCAACCCCCGATCGACAATGAAAAACTGTTTTTT. It is translated as CASSLRSKTGAQPPIDNEKLFF.

The chain has TRBV4-1 and TRBJ1-1; D possibly corresponds to TRBD1 (5 bases). This CDR3 comprises 15 residues. The germline CDR1 and CDR2 sequences are MGHRA and YSYEKL. Between the trimmed V and J ends, which lost 0 bases and 4 bases, there was a span of 12 bases. The CDR3 reads CASSQERGEATEAFF. DNA for the CDR3: TGCGCCAGCAGCCAAGAAAGGGGCGAGGCCACTGAAGCTTTCTTT.

This clonotype came up a few times. The rearrangement joins TRBV14 to TRBJ2-1; 9 nucleotides line up with TRBD2. The germline V gene has CDR1 SGHDN and CDR2 FVKESK. V trimming: 1 base; J trimming: 0 bases; junction bases outside the gene matches: 1. The CDR3 covers 16 residues. CDR3 loop: CASSQVLAGSYNEQFF. Here the CDR3 DNA reads TGTGCCAGCAGCCAAGTACTAGCGGGCTCCTACAATGAGCAGTTCTTC.

This chain uses TRBV9 with TRBJ1-1; D not certain. The CDR3 extends over 13 amino acids. Trimming pared 3 bases from V and 1 base from J, leaving 7 bases between. In germline, CDR1 is SGDLS, CDR2 YYNGEE. The CDR3 is CASSEGQNTEAFF. The CDR3 DNA sequence: TGTGCCAGCAGCGAGGGTCAGAACACTGAAGCTTTCTTT.

There are a few counts of this clonotype. This chain uses TRBV27 with TRBJ2-3; TRBD2 agrees at 16 bases. This CDR3 spans 16 amino acids. V dropped 6 bases and J dropped 3; count of bases not matched to a gene: 3. Germline V gene data show CDR1 as MNHEY and CDR2 as SMNVEV (reference sequence). This chain's CDR3 is CASRGTSGRGTDTQYF. The DNA of the CDR3 is TGTGCCAGCAGAGGGACTAGCGGGAGGGGTACAGATACGCAGTATTTT.

This clonotype has more than one count but fewer than ten. This sequence joins TRBV6-1 and TRBJ1-5; 7 bases are shared with TRBD1. The V segment lost 6 bases and the J segment 4 bases; nucleotides outside the gene matches: 3. The CDR3 consists of 13 residues. The germline V gene has CDR1 MNHNS and CDR2 SASEGT. The CDR3 sequence: CASRQGPNQPQHF. The CDR3, as DNA: TGTGCCAGCAGACAGGGGCCGAATCAGCCCCAGCATTTT.

The V call is TRBV6-2 or TRBV6-3, the J call TRBJ2-4, with D hard to call. Germline CDR1 MNHEY, CDR2 SVGEGT. Trimming shortened V by 6 bases and J by 0 bases, and 15 bases separated the two germline ends. The CDR3 length is 16 residues. In DNA, the CDR3 is TGTGCCAGCAGAGACGACGGTTCCGAAGCCAAAAACATTCAGTACTTC. Amino acid sequence: CASRDDGSEAKNIQYF.

This clonotype was detected ten times or more. The chain links TRBV7-2 to TRBJ2-5, with a tentative D call TRBD2 (6 bases). The V gene's germline CDR1 is SGHTA and CDR2 FQGNSA. This CDR3 is 18 amino acids long. Deletions cut 3 bases from V and 4 bases from J, with 24 bases between. In DNA form, the CDR3 reads TGTGCCAGCAGCTTTAAAATTCTAGCGCGAGGGCCAACAGAGACCCAGTACTTC. Translating gives CASSFKILARGPTETQYF.

The chain joins TRBV18 to TRBJ1-2; D ambiguous. The germline V gene has CDR1 KGHSH and CDR2 LQKENI. The CDR3 consists of 16 residues. V lost 3 bases, J lost 3 bases, and 17 bases lay in between. CDR3 amino acids: CASSPLDRVFDYGYTF. CDR3 sequence (DNA): TGTGCCAGCTCACCGCTTGATCGGGTTTTCGACTATGGCTACACCTTC. Filled out from reference TRBV18 and TRBJ1-2, the complete variable domain reads NAGVMQNPRHLVRRRGQEARLRCSPMKGHSHVYWYRQLPEEGLKFMVYLQKENIIDESGMPKERFSAEFPKEGPSILRIQQVVRGDSAAYFCASSPLDRVFDYGYTFGSGTRLTVV.

The table lists this clonotype with many counts. The gene calls are TRBV30 and TRBJ1-2; weak D call: TRBD1 (5 bases). The CDR3 runs to 11 residues. Germline loops: CDR1 GTSNPN, CDR2 SVGIG (reference sequence). V lost 8 bases to trimming and J lost 2 bases, with 9 bases between them. The CDR3 nucleotides read TGTGCCGCCCAGGGAAACTATGGCTACACCTTC. The encoded protein is CAAQGNYGYTF.

This clonotype was recorded a few times. The rearrangement uses TRBV28 and TRBJ2-2; D not certain. The CDR3 is 14 residues long. From germline, CDR1 is MDHEN and CDR2 SYDVKM. V was cut by 6 bases and J by 3 bases, with 11 bases left in between. CDR3 region: CASSFPGHTGELFF. The CDR3, as DNA: TGTGCCAGCAGCTTCCCTGGACACACCGGGGAGCTGTTTTTT.

V gene TRBV7-3 combines with J gene TRBJ1-5; D is perhaps TRBD1 (5 bases). Trimming stripped 4 bases from V and 3 bases from J, with 19 bases between. In germline, CDR1 is SGHTA, CDR2 FQGTGA. The CDR3 has 17 residues. CDR3 nucleotide sequence: TGTGCCAGCAGCTCCCGGCGAGGGGATGAGAACAATCAGCCCCAGCATTTT. Protein: CASSSRRGDENNQPQHF.

J is TRBJ2-1 and V is TRBV6-9; 8 positions agree with TRBD2. The CDR3 has 16 amino acids. The germline CDR1 and CDR2 sequences are MNHGY and SVAAGI. V was clipped by 4 bases and J by 2 bases; unmatched bases: 7. CDR3 residues: CASSSLGAGAYNEQFF. The CDR3, as DNA: TGTGCCAGCAGTTCCCTTGGAGCGGGGGCCTACAATGAGCAGTTCTTC.

This clonotype has only a few counts. V is TRBV5-1 and J is TRBJ2-5; 14 bases are a match to TRBD2. CDR3 length: 16 amino acids. V lost 4 bases to trimming and J lost 1 base; unmatched junction nucleotides: 3. Germline CDR1 and CDR2: SGHRS and YFSETQ. CDR3 in DNA: TGCGCCAGCAGCACTGGACTAGCGGGGGGCCAAGAGACCCAGTACTTC. Translating gives CASSTGLAGGQETQYF.

This clonotype has ten or more counts. The V gene is TRBV11-2, the J gene TRBJ2-5; 8 bases agree with TRBD2. CDR1 SGHAT and CDR2 FQNNGV come from the germline V gene. V shed 0 bases and J 5 bases; nucleotides not matched to a gene: 5. The CDR3 length is 15 residues. This CDR3 is CASSLDNGRVETQYF. The CDR3 DNA is TGTGCCAGCAGCTTAGATAACGGGAGGGTGGAGACCCAGTACTTC. Looking up the rest from reference TRBV11-2 and TRBJ2-5 gives the full variable domain: EAGVAQSPRYKIIEKRQSVAFWCNPISGHATLYWYQQILGQGPKLLIQFQNNGVVDDSQLPKDRFSAERLKGVDSTLKIQPAKLEDSAVYLCASSLDNGRVETQYFGPGTRLLVL.

This clonotype has a handful of counts. This rearrangement joins TRBV20-1 to TRBJ2-1, with D uncertain. The V end lost 0 bases, the J end lost 12 bases, and 9 bases lay between the germline ends. In germline, CDR1 is DFQATT, CDR2 SNEGSKA (reference sequence). This CDR3 has 11 residues. In nucleotides, the CDR3 is TGCAGTGCTAGAGATACCCCTGTGCAGTTCTTC. It yields the protein CSARDTPVQFF.

This clonotype has a count of ten or more. This chain links TRBV28 with TRBJ2-1; the D gene is possibly TRBD2 (6 bases). The CDR3 has 15 residues. Germline values: CDR1 MDHEN, CDR2 SYDVKM. V was pared by 1 base and J by 4 bases, with 11 bases between. DNA for the CDR3: TGTGCCAGCAGTTTATTAGCGGCCAGATACAATGAGCAGTTCTTC. Its protein is CASSLLAARYNEQFF.

This clonotype was observed once. The V and J genes are TRBV29-1 and TRBJ2-5; D possibly corresponds to TRBD2 (5 bases). Per the germline V gene, CDR1 is SQVTM and CDR2 is ANQGSEA. Trimming took 1 base from V and 5 from J, leaving 11 bases between them. The CDR3 is made up of 13 amino acids. Here the CDR3 DNA reads TGCAGCGTTGAAGTACCGGGGATGGAGACCCAGTACTTC. Its protein product is CSVEVPGMETQYF.